This record concerns one TCR beta chain sequence. The data originate from a study of blood T cell repertoires in COVID-19. The study drew participants aged about 18 to 90 years from fewer than 30 US areas. As originally analysed: Amplifying reference gene primers gave estimates of nucleated cell counts. This table comes from immunoSEQ multiplex PCR, and its TCRdb copy is limited to in-frame clones, with some not included. From that table come the V and J calls and clone size; the DNA was used to work out D and trimming. The sample consists of fewer than 250,000 clones, around four fifths of them appearing once. The CDR3 is made up of 14 amino acids. Germline V CDR1 and CDR2: SNHLY, FYNNEI. Trimming pared 6 bases from V and 4 bases from J, leaving 15 bases between.

The TCR comes from a woman in her thirties or forties who had been exposed to COVID-19. The V and J genes are TRBV2 and TRBJ1-1; tentative D call: TRBD1 (6 bases). Sequencing was done on a sample of PBMCs or T cells enriched from blood (not recorded which). The CDR3 bases are TGTGCCAGCAGGGCCGGGAGGGGGGGCACTGAAGCTTTCTTT. Encoded protein: CASRAGRGGTEAFF.